This TCR beta chain comes out of a study of cytomegalovirus exposure and HLA in healthy donors. Overall study findings and caveats: HLA alleles showed associations with 15,000 to 20,000 TCR beta sequences in a later analysis, at a 0.05 false discovery rate. Judged likely to be a sequencing artifact was a cluster of highly shared sequence variants. The study put some 160 TCR beta chains on its list as cytomegalovirus-associated. Across HLA loci, a later analysis found differing TCR association rates, with DRB1 most and HLA-C fewest.

Researchers ran the PCR with 60 Vbeta and 13 Jbeta primers. The repertoire was sequenced with immunoSEQ multiplex PCR; TCRdb's copy has only in-frame clones and lacks some. Among 100,000 to 150,000 clones listed, approximately 80% were seen once. This clone was observed once. Its antigen remains unknown. The CDR3 is made up of 15 amino acids. V lost 3 bases to trimming and J lost 7 bases; unmatched junction nucleotides: 8. Germline V CDR1 and CDR2: MGHRA, YSYEKL. This sequence originates from a man aged 25 to 40 in good health and CMV-seropositive. Sequencing used PBMCs. The V and J genes are TRBV4-1 and TRBJ2-2, with 7 bases aligning to TRBD2. The CDR3 DNA sequence: TGCGCCAGCAGCCAGGAACCGGGGAGGGGCGGGGAGCTGTTTTTT. This codes for CASSQEPGRGGELFF.